The source of this T cell receptor beta chain is a study of cytomegalovirus exposure and HLA in healthy donors. Overall study findings and caveats: Available immune exposure information covered CMV serostatus only. Of the V segments, some could not be distinguished, including TRBV6-2 and TRBV6-3, and were excluded. Within an earlier analysis, most TCR beta V segments proved productive either about 87% or about 30% of the time.

A word on this clone: Its antigen is unknown.

The PCR ran on 60 Vbeta and 13 Jbeta primers. Original analysis: Later, roughly 77 million unique TCR beta chains were counted in an analysis, and 10 million to 12 million of them were shared. Produced via immunoSEQ multiplex PCR; TCRdb's table is partial and in-frame only. D and trimming come from the DNA, and the V and J calls and clone size come from that table. The table has some 180,000 clones, over 70% seen once. V lost 8 bases and J lost 4, with 15 bases in between. CDR3 length: 14 residues. Germline V gene sequence: CDR1 MDHEN, CDR2 SYDVKM. The chain is built from TRBV28 and TRBJ1-5, with D perhaps TRBD1 (6 bases). The clonotype comes from a woman in her sixties or seventies in good health and CMV-seropositive. What was sequenced was PBMCs. The CDR3 here is CASGTGYVNQPQHF. The CDR3 coding sequence is TGTGCCAGCGGTACAGGGTATGTAAATCAGCCCCAGCATTTT. The full variable domain, with the rest looked up from reference TRBV28 and TRBJ1-5, is DVKVTQSSRYLVKRTGEKVFLECVQDMDHENMFWYRQDPGLGLRLIYFSYDVKMKEKGDIPEGYSVSREKKERFSLILESASTNQTSMYLCASGTGYVNQPQHFGDGTRLSIL.